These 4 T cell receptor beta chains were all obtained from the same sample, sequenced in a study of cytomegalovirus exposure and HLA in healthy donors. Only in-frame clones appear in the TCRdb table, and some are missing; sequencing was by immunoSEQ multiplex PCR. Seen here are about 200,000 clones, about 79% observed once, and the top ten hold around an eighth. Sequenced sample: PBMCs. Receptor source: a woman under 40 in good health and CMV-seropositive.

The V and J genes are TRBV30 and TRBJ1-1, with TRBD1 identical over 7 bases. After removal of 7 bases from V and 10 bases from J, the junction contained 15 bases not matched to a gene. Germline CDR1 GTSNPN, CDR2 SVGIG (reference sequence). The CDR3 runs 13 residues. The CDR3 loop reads CALEGAGGYLAFF. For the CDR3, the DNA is TGTGCCTTGGAGGGGGCAGGGGGGTACTTAGCTTTCTTT.

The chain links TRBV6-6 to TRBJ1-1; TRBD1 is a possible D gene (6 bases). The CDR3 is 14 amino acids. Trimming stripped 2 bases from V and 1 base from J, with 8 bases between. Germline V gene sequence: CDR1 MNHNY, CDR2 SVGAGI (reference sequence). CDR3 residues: CASSYHRANTEAFF. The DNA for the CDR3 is TGTGCCAGCAGTTACCACAGGGCGAACACTGAAGCTTTCTTT.

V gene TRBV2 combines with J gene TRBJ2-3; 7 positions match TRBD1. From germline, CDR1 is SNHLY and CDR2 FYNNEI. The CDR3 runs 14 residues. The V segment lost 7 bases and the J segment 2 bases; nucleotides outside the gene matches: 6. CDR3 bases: TGTGCCAGCAATACCGGGACAGTCACAGATACGCAGTATTTT. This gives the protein CASNTGTVTDTQYF.

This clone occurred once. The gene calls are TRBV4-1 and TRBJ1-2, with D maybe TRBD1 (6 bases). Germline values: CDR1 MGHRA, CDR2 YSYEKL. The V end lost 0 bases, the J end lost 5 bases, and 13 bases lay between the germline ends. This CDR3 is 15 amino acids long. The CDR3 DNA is TGCGCCAGCAGCCAAGAGGGGGCGTCTTGGTATGGCTACACCTTC. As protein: CASSQEGASWYGYTF.